Listed below are T cell receptor beta chains from one sample, sequenced in a study of shared clonotypes between healthy human individuals. Method: immunoSEQ multiplex PCR; TCRdb's copy keeps in-frame clones and lacks some. The profile shows 2 million to 2.5 million clones, 85% to 95% of them singletons. The sample taken for sequencing was naive CD4+ T cells from PBMCs. These receptors originate from a man between 18 and 29 years old in good health. Some clones in this sample may be carry-over from other donors' samples. CDR3s include the opening cysteine and the closing phenylalanine or tryptophan. D genes are given only for firm matches. Only some rows state a clone size, as once, few, many or a class for expanded clones.

CDR3aa | CDR3nt | d_gene | abundance | j_gene | v_gene
CASSSQGSTDTQYF | TGTGCCAGCAGTTCCCAGGGAAGCACAGATACGCAGTATTTT | - | - | TRBJ2-3 | TRBV11-2
CASSPLAGGLGDEQFF | TGCGCCAGCAGCCCTCTAGCGGGAGGGCTGGGCGATGAGCAGTTCTTC | TRBD2 | - | TRBJ2-1 | TRBV5-1
CASSHPGTYTLLLNTEAFF | TGCGCCAGCAGTCATCCCGGGACATACACCCTTCTATTGAACACTGAAGCTTTCTTT | - | - | TRBJ1-1 | TRBV23-1
CASSLNRGQKPAFF | TGTGCCAGCAGCCTAAACAGGGGCCAAAAGCCGGCTTTCTTT | TRBD1 | - | TRBJ1-1 | TRBV7-2
CASSQGLAGYEQYF | TGCGCCAGCAGCCAAGGACTAGCGGGATACGAGCAGTACTTC | TRBD2 | - | TRBJ2-7 | TRBV4-3
CASTQAGTDTQYF | TGTGCCAGCACCCAAGCGGGCACAGATACGCAGTATTTT | - | - | TRBJ2-3 | TRBV6-6
CASSLGSTDTQYF | TGTGCCAGCAGCTTGGGTAGCACAGATACGCAGTATTTT | - | - | TRBJ2-3 | TRBV7-8
CASSQPGQGANEQYF | TGTGCCAGCAGCCAACCTGGGCAGGGGGCGAACGAGCAGTACTTC | TRBD1 | - | TRBJ2-7 | TRBV14
CASSQDSWDRGRRVGELFF | TGTGCCAGCAGCCAAGACAGCTGGGACAGGGGGCGCCGGGTCGGGGAGCTGTTTTTT | TRBD1 | - | TRBJ2-2 | TRBV4-2
CASSLSPGELFF | TGTGCCAGCAGCTTAAGCCCCGGGGAGCTGTTTTTT | - | - | TRBJ2-2 | TRBV11-3
CASSLGREKPYNEQFF | TGTGCCAGCAGCTTGGGTAGGGAAAAGCCTTACAATGAGCAGTTCTTC | - | - | TRBJ2-1 | TRBV5-5
CASSPRGSYGYTF | TGTGCCAGCAGCCCGCGGGGGAGCTATGGCTACACCTTC | - | - | TRBJ1-2 | TRBV28
CASSRGMGGAEKLFF | TGTGCCAGCAGCCGGGGGATGGGGGGCGCGGAAAAACTGTTTTTT | - | once | TRBJ1-4 | TRBV6-5
CASSQVGQGAYEQYF | TGTGCCAGCAGCCAAGTGGGACAGGGGGCCTACGAGCAGTACTTC | TRBD1 | - | TRBJ2-7 | TRBV14
CSVHTRTEAFF | TGCAGCGTTCACACGCGGACTGAAGCTTTCTTT | - | few | TRBJ1-1 | TRBV29-1
CASSGRDSRSFYGYTF | TGTGCCAGCAGCGGGCGGGACAGCCGCTCTTTTTATGGCTACACCTTC | TRBD1 | - | TRBJ1-2 | TRBV5-4
CAWSEGLASYGYTF | TGTGCCTGGAGTGAGGGGTTAGCTTCCTATGGCTACACCTTC | - | - | TRBJ1-2 | TRBV30
CAWSVWGQGIWGTGELFF | TGTGCCTGGAGTGTGTGGGGACAGGGGATCTGGGGCACCGGGGAGCTGTTTTTT | TRBD1 | - | TRBJ2-2 | TRBV30
CASSPTGGGDEQFF | TGTGCCAGCTCCCCTACTGGAGGGGGCGATGAGCAGTTCTTC | - | - | TRBJ2-1 | TRBV18
CASSLLRDSLDEQYF | TGCGCCAGCAGCTTGCTCCGGGACAGCCTTGACGAGCAGTACTTC | TRBD1 | - | TRBJ2-7 | TRBV5-1
CASSQTTDRVNTIYF | TGTGCCAGCAGCCAAACAACGGACAGGGTTAACACCATATATTTT | TRBD1 | - | TRBJ1-3 | TRBV9
CASSLIQGAKNIQYF | TGTGCCAGCAGCCTGATTCAGGGGGCCAAAAACATTCAGTACTTC | - | - | TRBJ2-4 | TRBV11-2
CASSGWTGDTERKLFF | TGTGCCAGCAGTGGATGGACAGGGGATACAGAACGAAAACTGTTTTTT | TRBD1 | - | TRBJ1-4 | TRBV6-1
CASSSNLPGLNNEQFF | TGTGCCAGCTCATCAAACCTACCGGGACTAAACAATGAGCAGTTCTTC | TRBD2 | once | TRBJ2-1 | TRBV18
CAWTLGTTSTDTQYF | TGTGCCTGGACCCTAGGTACGACTAGCACAGATACGCAGTATTTT | - | - | TRBJ2-3 | TRBV30
CASSLHGPDSNQPQHF | TGTGCCAGCAGTCTCCACGGGCCGGATAGCAATCAGCCCCAGCATTTT | - | once | TRBJ1-5 | TRBV2
CASSLVGRDTQYF | TGTGCCAGCAGCTTGGTGGGGAGGGATACGCAGTATTTT | - | - | TRBJ2-3 | TRBV5-4
CASSHMFSQAREKLFF | TGTGCCAGCAGCCATATGTTTAGCCAAGCTCGGGAAAAACTGTTTTTT | - | - | TRBJ1-4 | TRBV14
CASSSYGSTNTGELFF | TGTGCCAGTAGTAGTTACGGCAGCACGAACACCGGGGAGCTGTTTTTT | - | - | TRBJ2-2 | TRBV19
CASSLAGQGAREQYF | TGTGCCAGCAGCTTGGCCGGGCAGGGGGCGAGGGAGCAGTACTTC | TRBD1 | - | TRBJ2-7 | TRBV5-5
CASSPPILAGDTGELFF | TGTGCCAGCTCACCACCTATCCTAGCGGGAGATACCGGGGAGCTGTTTTTT | TRBD2 | - | TRBJ2-2 | TRBV18
CASSVDLGQTLNTEAFF | TGTGCCAGCAGCGTAGATCTGGGACAGACTCTGAACACTGAAGCTTTCTTT | TRBD1 | - | TRBJ1-1 | TRBV9
CASSTGYSRGYTF | TGTGCCAGCAGTACAGGGTATTCTCGCGGCTACACCTTC | - | - | TRBJ1-2 | TRBV28
CAWSQGNEQYF | TGTGCCTGGAGCCAGGGAAACGAGCAGTACTTC | - | - | TRBJ2-7 | TRBV30
CASRDPQGGQFF | TGCGCCAGCAGGGACCCACAAGGAGGGCAGTTCTTC | - | - | TRBJ2-1 | TRBV5-1
CASSPNRIRGPSGNTIYF | TGTGCCAGCTCACCAAACCGGATCCGGGGGCCCTCTGGAAACACCATATATTTT | - | - | TRBJ1-3 | TRBV18
CASSRGSEGYTF | TGTGCCAGCAGCCGGGGGAGCGAGGGCTACACCTTC | - | - | TRBJ1-2 | TRBV14
CSVGRGTSTSNEQFF | TGCAGCGTTGGAAGAGGGACTAGCACTTCCAATGAGCAGTTCTTC | TRBD2 | - | TRBJ2-1 | TRBV29-1
CASSFSGTSGTHEQYF | TGCGCCAGCAGCTTTTCCGGCACTAGCGGGACCCACGAGCAGTACTTC | TRBD2 | - | TRBJ2-7 | TRBV5-1
CASSTGRTHLANYGYTF | TGTGCCAGCAGCACAGGCAGGACTCACTTAGCTAACTATGGCTACACCTTC | - | - | TRBJ1-2 | TRBV28
CASTDTGSPIRGEQYF | TGTGCCAGCACCGACACGGGGAGCCCTATTCGTGGCGAGCAGTACTTC | - | - | TRBJ2-7 | TRBV7-2
CASSATGGAGDTQYF | TGTGCCAGCAGCGCGACAGGGGGCGCAGGAGATACGCAGTATTTT | TRBD1 | - | TRBJ2-3 | TRBV11-2
CASSWRTGLVSSGANVLTF | TGTGCCAGCAGCTGGAGGACAGGGTTGGTTAGCTCTGGGGCCAACGTCCTGACTTTC | TRBD1 | - | TRBJ2-6 | TRBV5-6
CASSLVGLGTDTQYF | TGTGCCAGCAGTTTAGTAGGTCTGGGCACAGATACGCAGTATTTT | - | - | TRBJ2-3 | TRBV27
CASSRTRPFAYEQYF | TGTGCCAGCAGTCGCACTAGACCCTTTGCCTACGAGCAGTACTTC | - | - | TRBJ2-7 | TRBV11-1
CASSLGLGPPSTEKLFF | TGTGCCAGCAGCTTAGGCCTAGGCCCCCCATCGACCGAAAAACTGTTTTTT | - | - | TRBJ1-4 | TRBV13
CASSLFPIAGQRSLQAFF | TGTGCCAGCAGTTTATTCCCTATAGCGGGACAACGAAGCCTCCAAGCTTTCTTT | - | - | TRBJ1-1 | TRBV27
CASRRGAGRSYEQYF | TGTGCCAGTCGCCGGGGGGCGGGGCGCTCCTACGAGCAGTACTTC | - | - | TRBJ2-7 | TRBV2
CASSQKDWGTTNEKLFF | TGTGCCAGCAGCCAAAAGGACTGGGGGACAACTAATGAAAAACTGTTTTTT | - | - | TRBJ1-4 | TRBV14
CASSLPRGSGANVLTF | TGTGCCAGCAGTTTACCGAGGGGGTCTGGGGCCAACGTCCTGACTTTC | - | - | TRBJ2-6 | TRBV28